The 12 T cell receptor beta chains below were found in one sample sequenced in a study of ipilimumab plus nivolumab after autologous stem cell transplantation. Method: immunoSEQ multiplex PCR; TCRdb's copy keeps in-frame clones and lacks some. The top ten clones hold around 2% of a sample with roughly 86,000 clones, 75% to 85% of them seen once. Here the sequenced sample was PBMCs, taken in a trial of ipilimumab plus nivolumab as post-transplant consolidation. Receptors originate from a male donor with diffuse large B-cell lymphoma.

This chain uses TRBV19 with TRBJ1-2, with a weak D call TRBD1 (5 bases). The ends were cut back, 5 bases at V and 0 bases at J, with 16 bases in the middle. The CDR3 consists of 16 residues. The germline CDR1 and CDR2 sequences are LNHDA and SQIVND (reference sequence). The CDR3 nucleotides are TGTGCCAGTAGTCAACCGGGACGGCTAGCTAACTATGGCTACACCTTC. It translates to CASSQPGRLANYGYTF.

The chain has TRBV10-2 and TRBJ2-1; D may correspond to TRBD1 or TRBD2 (5 bases each). This CDR3 region has 16 residues. Germline CDR1 reads WSHSY; CDR2 reads SAAADI. V shed 6 bases and J shed 3 bases, with 18 bases lying between them. CDR3 sequence (DNA): TGCGCCAGCAGCAAGCTTGGGGACGGGATCTACAATGAGCAGTTCTTC. Translating gives CASSKLGDGIYNEQFF.

This clone was recorded once. V and J are TRBV5-4 and TRBJ2-3; a possible D gene is TRBD2 (7 bases). Germline loops: CDR1 SGHNT, CDR2 YYREEE (reference sequence). Trimming removed 4 bases at V and 6 bases at J, with 21 bases between. This CDR3 is built from 16 residues. The CDR3 spells CASSPARGAGGDTQYF. CDR3 DNA sequence: TGTGCCAGCAGCCCCGCTCGGGGGGCAGGTGGGGATACGCAGTATTTT.

CDR3 loop: CASSQGGLAGGLTEQFF. CDR3 in DNA: TGCGCCAGCAGCCAAGGGGGGCTAGCGGGGGGCCTAACTGAGCAGTTCTTC. The V gene is TRBV4-1, the J gene TRBJ2-1, with 11 bases lining up with TRBD2. J lost 9 bases, V lost 1 base, and 11 bases had no gene match. In germline, CDR1 is MGHRA, CDR2 YSYEKL. This CDR3 has 17 amino acids.

This clone was counted a few times. The chain carries TRBV9 and TRBJ1-2, with D unclear. There are 14 residues in the CDR3. Germline V gene data show CDR1 as SGDLS and CDR2 as YYNGEE. Trimming left V 0 bases short and J 4 bases short, with 10 bases between. CDR3 nucleotides: TGTGCCAGCAGCGTAGAACCCGCCAGCTATGGCTACACCTTC. This sequence encodes CASSVEPASYGYTF.

This clone has ten or more counts. A read error may account for a junction end that differs from germline. The V call is TRBV7-2, the J call TRBJ1-1; maybe TRBD1 (5 bases). The CDR3 covers 14 residues. In germline, CDR1 is SGHTA, CDR2 FQGNSA. The CDR3 region is CASTLWGLNTEAFF. The CDR3 nucleotides read TGTGCCAGCACCTTATGGGGGTTGAACACTGAAGCTTTCTTT.

V is TRBV7-2 and J is TRBJ1-2; D call uncertain. This CDR3 region has 12 residues. Trimming stripped 3 bases from V and 8 bases from J, with 10 bases between. Germline V gene lookup returns CDR1 SGHTA and CDR2 FQGNSA. This chain's CDR3 is CASSFLREGYTF. In DNA form, the CDR3 reads TGTGCCAGCAGCTTTCTTCGGGAGGGCTACACCTTC.

V usage is TRBV29-1 and J usage is TRBJ2-5; D is uncertain. Germline-derived CDR1 and CDR2 are SQVTM and ANQGSEA. The ends were cut back, 2 bases at V and 4 bases at J, with 8 bases in the middle. This CDR3 spans 12 amino acids. The CDR3 DNA reads TGCAGCGTTGAATACGTCGGAGAGACCCAGTACTTC. Translating gives CSVEYVGETQYF.

The genes are TRBV18 and TRBJ2-5, with D perhaps matching TRBD1 or TRBD2 (5 bases each). Looked up from germline, CDR1 is KGHSH and CDR2 is LQKENI. The CDR3 is made up of 15 amino acids. With 8 bases removed from V and 2 bases from J, the gap between germline ends came to 18 bases. Here the CDR3 reads CASTPRVGPQETQYF. In nucleotides, the CDR3 is TGTGCCAGCACGCCCCGAGTGGGACCGCAAGAGACCCAGTACTTC. Drawing the rest from reference TRBV18 and TRBJ2-5, the complete variable domain is NAGVMQNPRHLVRRRGQEARLRCSPMKGHSHVYWYRQLPEEGLKFMVYLQKENIIDESGMPKERFSAEFPKEGPSILRIQQVVRGDSAAYFCASTPRVGPQETQYFGPGTRLLVL.

This clone was observed a few times. V is TRBV7-8 and J is TRBJ2-7, with TRBD2 matching 15 bases. V was pared by 0 bases and J by 4 bases, with 1 base of the junction left unmatched. The V gene's germline CDR1 is SGHVS and CDR2 FQNEAQ. There are 16 residues in the CDR3. The CDR3 sequence is CASSLAGTSGGYEQYF. DNA for the CDR3: TGTGCCAGCAGCTTAGCGGGGACTAGCGGGGGGTACGAGCAGTACTTC.

J is TRBJ1-1 and V is TRBV10-3; D remains unclear. CDR1 ENHRY and CDR2 SYGVKD come from the germline V gene. V was pared by 0 bases and J by 8 bases, with 7 bases between. The CDR3 covers 12 residues. The CDR3 is CAISESEREAFF. Here the CDR3 DNA reads TGTGCCATCAGTGAGTCAGAGAGGGAAGCTTTCTTT.

The V and J genes are TRBV15 and TRBJ1-1; a weak D match, TRBD1 (5 bases). Germline V CDR1 and CDR2: LNHNV, YYDKDF (reference sequence). The CDR3 runs to 13 residues. V lost 0 bases, J lost 6 bases, and 8 bases lay in between. CDR3 bases: TGTGCCACCAGCAGAGAGGTGGGGGCTGAAGCTTTCTTT. Its translation is CATSREVGAEAFF.